The following is a T cell receptor beta chain sequence with its context. This CDR3 has 13 amino acids. Trimming took off 0 bases at V and 7 bases at J, with 7 bases between the two ends. The germline V gene has CDR1 SGHTA and CDR2 FQGNSA. The sample comes from a study of blood T cell repertoires in COVID-19. Turning to the study itself: Some COVID-19 samples were acute and others convalescent; all came from the United States, Italy and Spain. From T cells, B-cell-depleted T cells, or PBMCs came the material, which was cDNA or gDNA.

Original methodology: Reference gene primer amplification gave nucleated cell count estimates. Assay: immunoSEQ multiplex PCR; the TCRdb copy retains only in-frame clones and omits some. The D gene and trimming were derived from the DNA, and the V and J assignments and clone size from that table. The repertoire holds 250,000 or so clones, with around 79% as singletons. The sample taken for sequencing was peripheral blood. The chain carries TRBV7-2 and TRBJ2-1; D unclear. The clonotype was recovered from an elderly woman with acute or convalescent COVID-19. The CDR3 sequence: CASSLAWQNEQFF. CDR3 nucleotide sequence: TGTGCCAGCAGCTTAGCTTGGCAGAATGAGCAGTTCTTC.